One sample yielded the 11 T cell receptor beta chains listed below, sequenced in a study of T cell changes during pregnancy in multiple sclerosis. This table comes from immunoSEQ multiplex PCR, and its TCRdb copy is limited to in-frame clones, with some not included. The sample consists of tens of thousands of clones, around 94% of them appearing once. The source material was CD4+ T cells from peripheral blood mononuclear cells, sampled after pregnancy. These receptors originate from a female donor with multiple sclerosis, enrolled in a pregnancy study.

The genes are TRBV7-2 and TRBJ1-1; D is uncertain. The CDR3 is 14 amino acids. V was trimmed by 0 bases and J by 7 bases, leaving 12 bases between them. In germline, CDR1 is SGHTA, CDR2 FQGNSA. The CDR3 bases are TGTGCCAGCAGCTTAGCGCGCCACCGGGGTGAAGCTTTCTTT. It is translated as CASSLARHRGEAFF. The full variable domain, its missing parts supplied by reference TRBV7-2 and TRBJ1-1, is GAGVSQSPSNKVTEKGKDVELRCDPISGHTALYWYRQSLGQGLEFLIYFQGNSAPDKSGLPSDRFSAERTGGSVSTLTIQRTQQEDSAVYLCASSLARHRGEAFFGQGTRLTVV.

The V and J genes are TRBV28 and TRBJ2-5; tentatively, D is TRBD1 (6 bases). V shed 7 bases and J shed 2 bases, with 8 bases lying between them. CDR1 MDHEN and CDR2 SYDVKM come from the germline V gene. This CDR3 contains 12 residues. DNA of the CDR3: TGTGCCAGCACGACAGGACAAGAGACCCAGTACTTC. Translated, it gives CASTTGQETQYF.

This clone was observed once. This chain joins TRBV14 and TRBJ2-5, with TRBD1 matching over 7 bases. Germline values: CDR1 SGHDN, CDR2 FVKESK. The V gene end was trimmed by 3 bases and the J gene end by 6 bases; junction bases not matched to a gene: 13. CDR3 length equals 16 residues. CDR3 nucleotide sequence: TGTGCCAGCAGCCACCTACGACAGGGCTCAGGGAAGACCCAGTACTTC. This encodes CASSHLRQGSGKTQYF.

This sequence joins TRBV27 and TRBJ2-7; the match to TRBD1 covers 8 bases. With V trimmed by 7 bases and J by 3 bases, 11 bases remained unmatched. CDR1 and CDR2 (germline): MNHEY, SMNVEV (reference sequence). The CDR3 totals 15 residues. The CDR3 DNA sequence: TGTGCCAGCACTACACCAGGGGGCTTCTACTACGAGCAGTACTTC. It codes for CASTTPGGFYYEQYF.

The chain combines TRBV9 with TRBJ2-7; 11 bases align to TRBD2. The CDR3 has 13 amino acids. Germline-derived CDR1 and CDR2 are SGDLS and YYNGEE. V shed 3 bases, J shed 9 bases, and the junction held 5 bases outside the gene matches. The CDR3 loop is CASSGSGTSGQYF. The CDR3 coding sequence is TGTGCCAGCAGCGGTTCCGGGACTAGCGGGCAGTACTTC.

This clone was seen a single time. This chain joins TRBV9 and TRBJ2-6, with D possibly TRBD2 on 7 matching bases. Trimming cost V 0 bases and J 0 bases, with 16 bases left between them. Germline V gene data show CDR1 as SGDLS and CDR2 as YYNGEE. The CDR3 contains 19 residues. The CDR3: CASSVEGGTRGSGANVLTF. DNA for the CDR3: TGTGCCAGCAGCGTAGAGGGGGGGACAAGGGGCTCTGGGGCCAACGTCCTGACTTTC.

CDR3 DNA sequence: TGTGCCAGCAGCCCCCGGGACAGGGAAAATGAGCAGTTCTTC. The encoded protein is CASSPRDRENEQFF. The rearrangement joins TRBV11-3 to TRBJ2-1, with 9 bases identical to TRBD1. Trimming took 5 bases from V and 7 from J; bases not matched to a gene: 6. Germline CDR1 and CDR2: SGHNT and YENEEA. The CDR3 contains 14 residues.

The V call is TRBV21-1, the J call TRBJ2-1; TRBD2 is taken as the D call from the table, unchecked against the DNA. TRBV21-1 is termed a pseudogene. The CDR3 spans 17 residues. The CDR3 loop reads CASSAETLTYTGNEQFF. As DNA, the CDR3 is TGTGCCAGCAGCGCAGAGACGCTAACCTACACGGGGAATGAGCAGTTCTTC.

The V call is TRBV5-1, the J call TRBJ2-5; D remains ambiguous. V was trimmed by 4 bases and J by 5 bases, leaving 21 bases between them. There are 16 residues in the CDR3. Germline V gives CDR1 SGHRS, CDR2 YFSETQ. The CDR3 sequence is CASSAIKMTPRETQYF. CDR3 in DNA: TGCGCCAGCAGCGCGATTAAGATGACCCCCAGGGAGACCCAGTACTTC.

The chain combines TRBV19 with TRBJ1-1; 7 bases agree with TRBD1. The germline V gene has CDR1 LNHDA and CDR2 SQIVND (reference sequence). This CDR3 spans 14 amino acids. V was clipped by 5 bases and J by 2 bases; unmatched bases: 5. The CDR3 nucleotides read TGTGCCAGTAGTCCACGGGACAGAAACACTGAAGCTTTCTTT. This codes for CASSPRDRNTEAFF.

This clone showed up just once. CDR3 coding DNA: TGTGCCAGTCAACCCGGGAGGGGAGACTACGAGCAGTACTTC. It translates to CASQPGRGDYEQYF. This chain links TRBV2 with TRBJ2-7, with TRBD2 identical over 8 bases. The CDR3 runs to 14 residues. Germline-derived CDR1 and CDR2 are SNHLY and FYNNEI. V dropped 9 bases and J dropped 3; count of bases not matched to a gene: 10.